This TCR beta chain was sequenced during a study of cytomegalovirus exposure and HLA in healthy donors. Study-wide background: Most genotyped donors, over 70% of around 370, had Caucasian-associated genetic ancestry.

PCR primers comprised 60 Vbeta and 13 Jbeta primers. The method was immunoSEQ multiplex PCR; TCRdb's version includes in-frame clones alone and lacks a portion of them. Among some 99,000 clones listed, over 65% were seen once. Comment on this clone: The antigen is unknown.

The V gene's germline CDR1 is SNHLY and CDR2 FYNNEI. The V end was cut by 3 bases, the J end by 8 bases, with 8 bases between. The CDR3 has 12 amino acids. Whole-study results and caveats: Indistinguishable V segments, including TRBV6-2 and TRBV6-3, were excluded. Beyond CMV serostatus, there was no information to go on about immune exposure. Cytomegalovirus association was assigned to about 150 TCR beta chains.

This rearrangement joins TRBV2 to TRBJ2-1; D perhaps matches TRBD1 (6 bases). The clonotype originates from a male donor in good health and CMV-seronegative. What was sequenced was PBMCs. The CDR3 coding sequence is TGTGCCAGCAGTGACCCAGGGGATGAGCAGTTCTTC. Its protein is CASSDPGDEQFF.